Shown below are 26 T cell receptor beta chains from a single sample sequenced in a study of blood T cell repertoires in COVID-19. The protocol was immunoSEQ multiplex PCR, while the TCRdb copy is restricted to in-frame clones and leaves out a portion. The sample includes roughly 250,000 clones, 82% of them seen just once. The material sequenced was peripheral blood. The origin of the receptors is a woman aged 70-85 years with acute or convalescent COVID-19.

This clone was counted a single time. The chain links TRBV7-8 to TRBJ1-2; D is perhaps TRBD1 (5 bases). Trimming removed 3 bases from V and 0 bases from J, with 11 bases in between. CDR1 and CDR2 (germline): SGHVS, FQNEAQ. This CDR3 has 15 residues. As DNA, the CDR3 is TGTGCCAGCAGCTTTAGTTTGGGGCCTAACTATGGCTACACCTTC. It specifies CASSFSLGPNYGYTF.

The chain recombines TRBV2 with TRBJ2-6; 8 bases are a match to TRBD1. With 5 bases clipped from V and 0 bases from J, the junction kept 6 bases outside the gene matches. Germline CDR1 SNHLY, CDR2 FYNNEI. There are 17 residues in the CDR3. CDR3 coding DNA: TGTGCCAGCAGTCCCGGGACAGGAAACTCTGGGGCCAACGTCCTGACTTTC. Encoded protein: CASSPGTGNSGANVLTF.

The J gene is TRBJ1-5, the V gene TRBV5-1; TRBD1 matches 11 bases. V dropped 0 bases and J dropped 7; count of bases not matched to a gene: 3. The V gene's germline CDR1 is SGHRS and CDR2 YFSETQ. The CDR3 runs to 15 residues. CDR3 sequence: CASSLGTGGRQPQHF. The CDR3 DNA reads TGCGCCAGCAGCTTGGGGACAGGGGGCAGACAGCCCCAGCATTTT.

The gene calls are TRBV6-6 and TRBJ2-1, with 8 bases fitting TRBD2. The CDR3 has 14 amino acids. Unmatched junction bases numbered 4, after V lost 6 bases and J lost 3 bases. Germline-derived CDR1 and CDR2 are MNHNY and SVGAGI (reference sequence). CDR3 in amino acids: CASRGSGDYNEQFF. DNA of the CDR3: TGTGCCAGCAGGGGTAGCGGGGACTACAATGAGCAGTTCTTC.

CDR3 protein: CASSLRSGLNSYNEQFF. In DNA, the CDR3 is TGTGCCAGCAGTTTACGCAGTGGACTAAACTCCTACAATGAGCAGTTCTTC. This chain connects TRBV27 to TRBJ2-1; D is possibly TRBD2 (6 bases). V gave up 2 bases and J gave up 0 bases, with 14 bases separating them. Germline CDR1 reads MNHEY; CDR2 reads SMNVEV (reference sequence). The CDR3 loop spans 17 amino acids.

This clone occurred a few times. The chain combines TRBV5-6 with TRBJ1-2, with a weak D call TRBD1 (6 bases). This CDR3 spans 15 amino acids. CDR1 is SGHDT and CDR2 is YYEEEE in the germline V gene. The V and J ends lost 4 bases and 5 bases respectively, with 18 bases between them. This CDR3 reads CASSLWGTRGYGYTF. CDR3 nucleotides: TGTGCCAGCAGCCTGTGGGGTACGAGGGGGTATGGCTACACCTTC.

The chain links TRBV7-2 to TRBJ1-1, with a weak D call TRBD1 (5 bases). V was trimmed by 5 bases and J by 5 bases, leaving 12 bases between them. The CDR3 extends over 13 amino acids. Germline values: CDR1 SGHTA, CDR2 FQGNSA. The CDR3 is CASSRRVRTEAFF. The DNA for the CDR3 is TGTGCCAGCAGCCGCAGGGTTCGAACTGAAGCTTTCTTT.

The V gene is TRBV19, the J gene TRBJ1-1; 12 bases align to TRBD1. Germline V lookup: CDR1 LNHDA, CDR2 SQIVND (reference sequence). The CDR3 has 16 residues. The J segment lost 4 bases and the V segment lost 2 bases, leaving 5 bases of the junction unmatched. CDR3 sequence (DNA): TGTGCCAGTAGTATATTAAGGGGACAGGGGGCCACTGAAGCTTTCTTT. Translated, it gives CASSILRGQGATEAFF.

The chain links TRBV30 to TRBJ1-1; D is uncertain. V was trimmed by 2 bases and J by 4 bases, leaving 17 bases between them. CDR3 length: 15 amino acids. Per the germline V gene, CDR1 is GTSNPN and CDR2 is SVGIG (reference sequence). This CDR3 is CAWSSLNGRGTEAFF. CDR3 DNA: TGTGCCTGGAGTTCCCTTAACGGGCGGGGCACTGAAGCTTTCTTT. Drawing the rest from reference TRBV30 and TRBJ1-1, the complete variable domain is SQTIHQWPATLVQPVGSPLSLECTVEGTSNPNLYWYRQAAGRGLQLLFYSVGIGQISSEVPQNLSASRPQDRQFILSSKKLLLSDSGFYLCAWSSLNGRGTEAFFGQGTRLTVV.

The chain recombines TRBV25-1 with TRBJ1-2; D might be TRBD1 (6 bases). Germline values: CDR1 MGHDK, CDR2 SYGVNS. This CDR3 spans 14 amino acids. Trimming shortened V by 2 bases and J by 5 bases, and 12 bases separated the two germline ends. CDR3 DNA sequence: TGTGCCAGCAGTGAAGTCGGGCAGGGGTATGGCTACACCTTC. Its translation: CASSEVGQGYGYTF.

The chain joins TRBV15 to TRBJ2-5, with 8 bases fitting TRBD2. This CDR3 spans 14 amino acids. Trimming at V came to 4 bases and at J to 5 bases, leaving 6 bases not matched to a gene. The germline CDR1 and CDR2 sequences are LNHNV and YYDKDF (reference sequence). CDR3 nucleotides: TGTGCCACCAGCATACGCGGGGGGACGGAGACCCAGTACTTC. It encodes CATSIRGGTETQYF. Based on the CDR3 plus reference TRBV15 and TRBJ2-5, the full variable domain is DAMVIQNPRYQVTQFGKPVTLSCSQTLNHNVMYWYQQKSSQAPKLLFHYYDKDFNNEADTPDNFQSRRPNTSFCFLDIRSPGLGDTAMYLCATSIRGGTETQYFGPGTRLLVL.

This clone has a single count. The chain uses TRBV18 and TRBJ1-2; no definite D call. Trimming left V 1 base short and J 6 bases short, with 12 bases between. Germline V gene sequence: CDR1 KGHSH, CDR2 LQKENI. The CDR3 extends over 14 amino acids. The CDR3: CASSPRTEVDGYTF. In DNA form, the CDR3 reads TGTGCCAGCTCACCACGGACTGAGGTCGATGGCTACACCTTC.

The chain recombines TRBV28 with TRBJ1-4, with 10 bases matching TRBD1. Per the germline V gene, CDR1 is MDHEN and CDR2 is SYDVKM. CDR3 length equals 16 residues. Trimming cost V 5 bases and J 9 bases; bases outside gene matches: 12. CDR3 in amino acids: CASSIDRGRGSKKLFF. The CDR3 nucleotides read TGTGCCAGCAGTATCGACAGGGGGCGAGGGTCTAAAAAACTGTTTTTT. The whole variable domain, remainder taken from reference TRBV28 and TRBJ1-4, is DVKVTQSSRYLVKRTGEKVFLECVQDMDHENMFWYRQDPGLGLRLIYFSYDVKMKEKGDIPEGYSVSREKKERFSLILESASTNQTSMYLCASSIDRGRGSKKLFFGSGTQLSVL.

This clone was counted a few times. This rearrangement joins TRBV7-2 to TRBJ2-1; 15 nucleotides align to TRBD2. Germline CDR1 reads SGHTA; CDR2 reads FQGNSA. This CDR3 is 16 amino acids long. V shed 3 bases and J 4 bases; nucleotides not matched to a gene: 1. The DNA of the CDR3 is TGTGCCAGCAGCTTCGGACTAGCGGGGGGGTACAATGAGCAGTTCTTC. Translating it yields CASSFGLAGGYNEQFF. Complete variable domain (other parts from reference TRBV7-2 and TRBJ2-1): GAGVSQSPSNKVTEKGKDVELRCDPISGHTALYWYRQSLGQGLEFLIYFQGNSAPDKSGLPSDRFSAERTGGSVSTLTIQRTQQEDSAVYLCASSFGLAGGYNEQFFGPGTRLTVL.

This chain links TRBV5-4 with TRBJ1-2; D unclear. Germline-derived CDR1 and CDR2 are SGHNT and YYREEE (reference sequence). Trimming left V 2 bases short and J 1 base short, with 15 bases between. This CDR3 is 16 amino acids long. The CDR3 DNA is TGTGCCAGCAGCTTCGGGGTATCCGAGAATAACTATGGCTACACCTTC. This gives the protein CASSFGVSENNYGYTF.

This rearrangement joins TRBV5-1 to TRBJ2-4; 7 positions match TRBD1. The CDR3 has 14 amino acids. CDR1 and CDR2 (germline): SGHRS, YFSETQ. V gave up 1 base and J gave up 7 bases; unmatched junction bases: 5. As DNA, the CDR3 is TGCGCCAGCAGCTTGACAGGGGTTAATAACATTCAGTACTTC. Translation: CASSLTGVNNIQYF.

V gene TRBV28 combines with J gene TRBJ2-5, with 13 bases that match TRBD2. This CDR3 is 15 amino acids long. Germline-derived CDR1 and CDR2 are MDHEN and SYDVKM. V lost 6 bases and J lost 4; bases outside the gene matches: 5. For the CDR3, the DNA is TGTGCCAGCAGCCAGACTAGCGGGGGGTTAGAGACCCAGTACTTC. This encodes CASSQTSGGLETQYF.

There are a few counts of this clone. This chain joins TRBV6-5 and TRBJ1-1, with a tentative D call TRBD1 (5 bases). V was pared by 5 bases and J by 3 bases, with 13 bases between. CDR1 is MNHEY and CDR2 is SVGAGI in the germline V gene. The CDR3 covers 14 residues. The CDR3 nucleotides are TGTGCCAGCAGTCGACAGCACTTAGACACTGAAGCTTTCTTT. It codes for CASSRQHLDTEAFF.

The chain combines TRBV5-1 with TRBJ1-5, with a tentative D call TRBD1 (5 bases). The CDR3 is made up of 14 amino acids. In germline, CDR1 is SGHRS, CDR2 YFSETQ. The V end was cut by 4 bases, the J end by 7 bases, with 15 bases between. DNA of the CDR3: TGCGCCAGCAGCCCGCTCGGGGGGACGCAGCCCCAGCATTTT. It translates to CASSPLGGTQPQHF.

Written as DNA, the CDR3 is TGTGCCAGCTCACCCTCGTACCAAGAGACCCAGTACTTC. This gives the protein CASSPSYQETQYF. The chain employs TRBV18 and TRBJ2-5; D call uncertain. CDR1 KGHSH and CDR2 LQKENI come from the germline V gene. Trimming took off 3 bases at V and 0 bases at J, with 5 bases between the two ends. The CDR3 length is 13 residues. The whole variable domain, remainder taken from reference TRBV18 and TRBJ2-5, is NAGVMQNPRHLVRRRGQEARLRCSPMKGHSHVYWYRQLPEEGLKFMVYLQKENIIDESGMPKERFSAEFPKEGPSILRIQQVVRGDSAAYFCASSPSYQETQYFGPGTRLLVL.

V usage is TRBV18 and J usage is TRBJ1-1; D may be TRBD1 (6 bases). Deletions cut 3 bases from V and 3 bases from J, with 14 bases between. The CDR3 is 15 residues long. The germline gives CDR1 KGHSH, CDR2 LQKENI. DNA of the CDR3: TGTGCCAGCTCACCCTTATCAGGGGACGACACTGAAGCTTTCTTT. Its translation: CASSPLSGDDTEAFF. The full variable domain, in which reference TRBV18 and TRBJ1-1 provide the parts outside the CDR3, is NAGVMQNPRHLVRRRGQEARLRCSPMKGHSHVYWYRQLPEEGLKFMVYLQKENIIDESGMPKERFSAEFPKEGPSILRIQQVVRGDSAAYFCASSPLSGDDTEAFFGQGTRLTVV.

The chain couples TRBV6-2 or TRBV6-3 to TRBJ2-1, with D possibly matching TRBD2 (5 bases). This CDR3 comprises 12 residues. Germline V gene sequence: CDR1 MNHEY, CDR2 SVGEGT. Trimming removed 2 bases at V and 8 bases at J, with 7 bases between. CDR3 residues: CASSYMRDEQFF. The CDR3 nucleotides are TGTGCCAGCAGTTACATGCGGGATGAGCAGTTCTTC.

CDR3 amino acids: CASSPNRRTDNEKLFF. The CDR3, as DNA: TGTGCCAGCAGCCCAAATAGACGGACAGATAATGAAAAACTGTTTTTT. V and J are TRBV4-2 and TRBJ1-4, with TRBD1 as a possible D gene (6 bases). The CDR3 has 16 residues. Trimming took 4 bases from V and 4 from J, leaving 16 bases between them. Per germline, CDR1 LGHNA and CDR2 YNFKEQ.

The chain has TRBV6-5 and TRBJ1-2; possible D gene TRBD1, 6 bases. Germline V gene lookup returns CDR1 MNHEY and CDR2 SVGAGI. The germline V and J ends were trimmed by 7 bases and 1 base, with 10 bases remaining between them. This CDR3 region has 13 residues. The CDR3 loop is CASKMDSNYGYTF. CDR3 bases: TGTGCCAGCAAAATGGACAGTAACTATGGCTACACCTTC.

The chain uses TRBV4-3 and TRBJ2-3; D may be TRBD1 (6 bases). This CDR3 is built from 14 residues. The V end lost 2 bases, the J end lost 1 base, and 7 bases lay between the germline ends. Germline V CDR1 and CDR2: LGHNA, YSLEER. The CDR3 region is CASSQRTGTDTQYF. CDR3 bases: TGCGCCAGCAGCCAACGGACAGGCACAGATACGCAGTATTTT.

This rearrangement joins TRBV3-1 (or the pseudogene TRBV3-2) to TRBJ2-5; possibly TRBD1 for D (7 bases). Germline V gene lookup returns CDR1 LGHDT and CDR2 YNNKEL (reference sequence). The V and J ends lost 1 base and 5 bases respectively, with 17 bases between them. CDR3 size: 16 residues. The CDR3 sequence: CASSQGNNRGLETQYF. The CDR3 DNA is TGTGCCAGCAGCCAAGGAAACAACAGGGGACTGGAGACCCAGTACTTC.